A few counts support the clone carrying this T cell receptor (beta chain). Antigen: not known. The template was genomic DNA from peripheral blood, not RNA. This sample is drawn from a study of T cell repertoires in aging, cancer and after chemotherapy. At the level of the study: Roughly 10 million TCR reads made up the full dataset.

General study points: In healthy donors, age-related TCR diversity loss mainly reflected lost richness.

Multiplex touch-down PCR with TRB-A/B primers amplified rearranged V-D-J TRB sequences. TCRdb used MiXCR to reprocess the multiplex PCR reads, holding one entry per CDR3 protein. The table records under 10,000 distinct CDR3 sequences, around a third of them present only once. This clonotype was sampled from a human donor in good health. The sequenced sample consisted of blood.

The CDR3 DNA is TGTGCCAGCTCACCGGGACAGCAGACCTATGGCTACACCTTC. It specifies CASSPGQQTYGYTF. V gene TRBV18 combines with J gene TRBJ1-2; TRBD1 matches at 7 bases. The germline V gene encodes CDR1 KGHSH and CDR2 LQKENI. CDR3 length: 14 residues. Germline trimming cut 3 bases from V and 4 bases from J; bases unmatched to any gene: 5. Based on the CDR3 plus reference TRBV18 and TRBJ1-2, the full variable domain is NAGVMQNPRHLVRRRGQEARLRCSPMKGHSHVYWYRQLPEEGLKFMVYLQKENIIDESGMPKERFSAEFPKEGPSILRIQQVVRGDSAAYFCASSPGQQTYGYTFGSGTRLTVV.